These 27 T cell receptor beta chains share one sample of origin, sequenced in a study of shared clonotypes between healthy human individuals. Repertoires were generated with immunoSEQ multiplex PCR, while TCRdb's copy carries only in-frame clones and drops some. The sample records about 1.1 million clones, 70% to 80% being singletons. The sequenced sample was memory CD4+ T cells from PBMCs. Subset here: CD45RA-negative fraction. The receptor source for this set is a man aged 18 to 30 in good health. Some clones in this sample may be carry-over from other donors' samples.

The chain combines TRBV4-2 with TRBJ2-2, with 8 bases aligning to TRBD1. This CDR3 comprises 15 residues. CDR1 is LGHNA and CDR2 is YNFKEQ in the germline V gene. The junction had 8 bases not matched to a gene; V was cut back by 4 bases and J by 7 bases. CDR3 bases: TGTGCCAGCAGCCTTCCGGGACAGGCTAACGGGGAGCTGTTTTTT. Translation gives CASSLPGQANGELFF.

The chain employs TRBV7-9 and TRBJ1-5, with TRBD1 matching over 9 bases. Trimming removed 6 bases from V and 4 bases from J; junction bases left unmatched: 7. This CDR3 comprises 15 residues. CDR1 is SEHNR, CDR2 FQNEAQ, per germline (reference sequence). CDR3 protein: CASSLGTGMNQPQHF. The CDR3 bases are TGTGCCAGCAGTCTGGGGACAGGGATGAATCAGCCCCAGCATTTT.

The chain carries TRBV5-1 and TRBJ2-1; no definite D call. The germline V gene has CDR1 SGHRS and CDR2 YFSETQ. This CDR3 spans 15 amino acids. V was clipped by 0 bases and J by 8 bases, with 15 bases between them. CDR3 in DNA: TGCGCCAGCAGCTTGGGGGGAAACGTCGCAGATGAGCAGTTCTTC. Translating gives CASSLGGNVADEQFF.

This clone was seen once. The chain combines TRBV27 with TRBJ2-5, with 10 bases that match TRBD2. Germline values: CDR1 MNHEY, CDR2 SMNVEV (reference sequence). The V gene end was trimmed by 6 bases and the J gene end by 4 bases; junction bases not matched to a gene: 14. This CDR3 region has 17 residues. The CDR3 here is CASRGSGRPPEPETQYF. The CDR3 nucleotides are TGTGCCAGCAGGGGTAGCGGGAGGCCCCCAGAACCAGAGACCCAGTACTTC.

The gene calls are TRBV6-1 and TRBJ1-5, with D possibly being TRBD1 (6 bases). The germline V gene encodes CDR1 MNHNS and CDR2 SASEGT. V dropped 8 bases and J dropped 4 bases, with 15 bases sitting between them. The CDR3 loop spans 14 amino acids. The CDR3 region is CASLRTDGNQPQHF. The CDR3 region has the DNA TGTGCCAGCCTGAGGACAGATGGAAATCAGCCCCAGCATTTT.

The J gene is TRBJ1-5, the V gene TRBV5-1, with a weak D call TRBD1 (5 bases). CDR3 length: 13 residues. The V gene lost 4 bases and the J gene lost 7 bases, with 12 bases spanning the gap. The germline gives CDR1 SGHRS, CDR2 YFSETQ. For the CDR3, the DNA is TGCGCCAGCAGCCCGGGACCCAAACAGCCCCAGCATTTT. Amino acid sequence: CASSPGPKQPQHF. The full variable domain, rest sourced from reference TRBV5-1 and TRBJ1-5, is KAGVTQTPRYLIKTRGQQVTLSCSPISGHRSVSWYQQTPGQGLQFLFEYFSETQRNKGNFPGRFSGRQFSNSRSEMNVSTLELGDSALYLCASSPGPKQPQHFGDGTRLSIL.

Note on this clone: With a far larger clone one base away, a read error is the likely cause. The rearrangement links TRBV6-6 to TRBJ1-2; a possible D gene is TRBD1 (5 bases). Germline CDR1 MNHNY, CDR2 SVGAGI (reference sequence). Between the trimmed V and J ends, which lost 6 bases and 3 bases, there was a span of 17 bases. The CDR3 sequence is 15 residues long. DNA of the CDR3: TGTGCCAGCAGCCTCGCGGGACGGACTGACTATGGCTACACCTTC. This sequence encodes CASSLAGRTDYGYTF.

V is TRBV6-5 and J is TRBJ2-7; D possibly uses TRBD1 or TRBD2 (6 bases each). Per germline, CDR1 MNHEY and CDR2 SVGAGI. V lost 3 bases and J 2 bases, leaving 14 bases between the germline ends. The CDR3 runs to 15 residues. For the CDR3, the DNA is TGTGCCAGCAGTTATAGCGGCAGGGGCCCCTACGAGCAGTACTTC. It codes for CASSYSGRGPYEQYF.

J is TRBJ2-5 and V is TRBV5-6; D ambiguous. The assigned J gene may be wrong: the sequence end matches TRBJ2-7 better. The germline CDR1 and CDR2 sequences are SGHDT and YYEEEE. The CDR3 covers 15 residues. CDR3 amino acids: CASSPWVRTRYEQYF. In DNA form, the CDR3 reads TGTGCCAGCAGCCCGTGGGTACGAACAAGATACGAGCAGTACTTC.

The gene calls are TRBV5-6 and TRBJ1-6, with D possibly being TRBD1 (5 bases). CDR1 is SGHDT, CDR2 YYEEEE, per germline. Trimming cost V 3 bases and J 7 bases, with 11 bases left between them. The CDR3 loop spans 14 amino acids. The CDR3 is CASSWGIENSPLHF. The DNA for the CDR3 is TGTGCCAGCAGCTGGGGGATCGAGAATTCACCCCTCCACTTT.

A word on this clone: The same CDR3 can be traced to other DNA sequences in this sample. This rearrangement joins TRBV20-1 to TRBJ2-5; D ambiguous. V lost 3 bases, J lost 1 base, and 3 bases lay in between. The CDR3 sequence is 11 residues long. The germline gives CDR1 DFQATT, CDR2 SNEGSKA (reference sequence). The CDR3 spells CSARVQETQYF. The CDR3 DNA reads TGCAGTGCTAGGGTCCAAGAGACCCAGTACTTC.

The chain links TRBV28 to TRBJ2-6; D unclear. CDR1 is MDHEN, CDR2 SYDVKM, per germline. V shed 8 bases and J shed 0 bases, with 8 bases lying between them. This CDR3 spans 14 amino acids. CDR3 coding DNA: TGTGCCAGCGAACGTAGCTCTGGGGCCAACGTCCTGACTTTC. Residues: CASERSSGANVLTF.

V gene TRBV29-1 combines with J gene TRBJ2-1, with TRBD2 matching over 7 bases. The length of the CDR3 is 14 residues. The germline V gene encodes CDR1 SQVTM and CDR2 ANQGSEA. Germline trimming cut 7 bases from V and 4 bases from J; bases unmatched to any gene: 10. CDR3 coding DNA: TGCAGCGGCCTCGGGGGGAGGGCGTACAATGAGCAGTTCTTC. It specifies CSGLGGRAYNEQFF.

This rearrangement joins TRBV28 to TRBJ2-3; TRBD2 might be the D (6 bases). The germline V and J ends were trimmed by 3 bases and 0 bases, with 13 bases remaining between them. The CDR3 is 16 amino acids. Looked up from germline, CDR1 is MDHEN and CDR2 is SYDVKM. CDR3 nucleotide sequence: TGTGCCAGCAGTTTTAGGGGAGGTCGGAGCACAGATACGCAGTATTTT. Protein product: CASSFRGGRSTDTQYF.

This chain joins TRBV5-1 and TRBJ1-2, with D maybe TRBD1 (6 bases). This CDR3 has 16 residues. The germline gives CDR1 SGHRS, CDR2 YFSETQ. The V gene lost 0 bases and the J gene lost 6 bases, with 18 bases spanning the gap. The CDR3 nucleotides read TGCGCCAGCAGCTTGGTGGGGGGCGCGAATCAGGATGGCTACACCTTC. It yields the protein CASSLVGGANQDGYTF.

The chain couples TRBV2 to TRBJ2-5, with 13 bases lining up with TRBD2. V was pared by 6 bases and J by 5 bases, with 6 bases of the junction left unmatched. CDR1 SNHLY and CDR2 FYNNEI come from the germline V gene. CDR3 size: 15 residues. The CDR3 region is CASSQGLAGRETQYF. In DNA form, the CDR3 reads TGTGCCAGCAGCCAGGGACTAGCGGGACGGGAGACCCAGTACTTC.

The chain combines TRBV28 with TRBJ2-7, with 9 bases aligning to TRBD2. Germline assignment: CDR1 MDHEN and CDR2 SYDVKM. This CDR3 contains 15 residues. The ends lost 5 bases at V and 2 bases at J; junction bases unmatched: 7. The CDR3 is CASSTPGLAAYEQYF. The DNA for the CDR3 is TGTGCCAGCAGTACCCCGGGACTAGCCGCCTACGAGCAGTACTTC.

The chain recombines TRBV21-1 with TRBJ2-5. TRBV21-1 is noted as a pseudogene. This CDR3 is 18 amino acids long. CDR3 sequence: CASRQGRGRDFLQETQYF. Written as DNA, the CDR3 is TGTGCCAGCAGACAGGGCAGGGGCCGGGACTTTCTGCAAGAGACCCAGTACTTC.

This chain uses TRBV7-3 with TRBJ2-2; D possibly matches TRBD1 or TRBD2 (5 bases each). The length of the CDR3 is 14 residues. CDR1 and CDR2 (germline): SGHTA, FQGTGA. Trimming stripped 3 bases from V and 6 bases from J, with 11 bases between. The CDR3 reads CASSFGDVAGELFF. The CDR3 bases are TGTGCCAGCAGCTTCGGGGACGTCGCCGGGGAGCTGTTTTTT.

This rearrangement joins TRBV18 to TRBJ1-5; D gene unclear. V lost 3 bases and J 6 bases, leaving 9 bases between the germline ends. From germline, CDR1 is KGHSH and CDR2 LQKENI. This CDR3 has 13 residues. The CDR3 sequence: CASSPSAGQPQHF. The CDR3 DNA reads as TGTGCCAGCTCACCCAGCGCAGGTCAGCCCCAGCATTTT.

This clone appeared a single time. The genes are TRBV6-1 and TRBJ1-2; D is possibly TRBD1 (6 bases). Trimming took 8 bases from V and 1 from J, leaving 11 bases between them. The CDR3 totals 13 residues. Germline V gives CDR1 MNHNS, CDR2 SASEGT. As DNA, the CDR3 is TGTGCCAGCCGGACAGCCCTTAACTATGGCTACACCTTC. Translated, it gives CASRTALNYGYTF.

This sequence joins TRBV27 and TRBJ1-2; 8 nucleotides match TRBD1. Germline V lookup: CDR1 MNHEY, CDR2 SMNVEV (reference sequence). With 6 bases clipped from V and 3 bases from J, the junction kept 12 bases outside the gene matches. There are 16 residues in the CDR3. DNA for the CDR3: TGTGCCAGCAGCTTCCAAGGACAGGGAAGATACTATGGCTACACCTTC. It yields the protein CASSFQGQGRYYGYTF.

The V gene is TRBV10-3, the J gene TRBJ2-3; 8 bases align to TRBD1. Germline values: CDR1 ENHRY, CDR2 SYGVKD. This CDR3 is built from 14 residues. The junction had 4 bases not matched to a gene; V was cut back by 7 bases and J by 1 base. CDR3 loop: CAIKTGVGTDTQYF. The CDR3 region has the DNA TGTGCCATCAAGACAGGGGTGGGCACAGATACGCAGTATTTT.

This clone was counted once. This CDR3 is CASSRPTGESGTGELFF. DNA for the CDR3: TGCGCCAGCAGCCGACCAACCGGGGAGAGCGGCACCGGGGAGCTGTTTTTT. V usage is TRBV5-1 and J usage is TRBJ2-2, with D maybe TRBD2 (5 bases). The germline CDR1 and CDR2 sequences are SGHRS and YFSETQ. This CDR3 has 17 amino acids. The germline V and J ends were trimmed by 4 bases and 4 bases, with 20 bases remaining between them.

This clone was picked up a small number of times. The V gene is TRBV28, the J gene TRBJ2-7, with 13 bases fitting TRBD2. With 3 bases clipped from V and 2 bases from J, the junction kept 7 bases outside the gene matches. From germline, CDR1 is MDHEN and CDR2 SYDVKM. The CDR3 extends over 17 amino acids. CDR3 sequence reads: CASSFGLAGANTYEQYF. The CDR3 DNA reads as TGTGCCAGCAGTTTTGGACTAGCGGGAGCCAACACCTACGAGCAGTACTTC. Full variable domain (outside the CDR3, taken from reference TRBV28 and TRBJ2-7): DVKVTQSSRYLVKRTGEKVFLECVQDMDHENMFWYRQDPGLGLRLIYFSYDVKMKEKGDIPEGYSVSREKKERFSLILESASTNQTSMYLCASSFGLAGANTYEQYFGPGTRLTVT.

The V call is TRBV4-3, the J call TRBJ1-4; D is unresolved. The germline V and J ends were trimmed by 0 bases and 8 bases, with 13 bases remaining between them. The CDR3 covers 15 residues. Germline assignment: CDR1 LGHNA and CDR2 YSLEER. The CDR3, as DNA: TGCGCCAGCAGCCAAGATCTGGAGAGTTGGGAAAAACTGTTTTTT. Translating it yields CASSQDLESWEKLFF.

The CDR3 loop is CASSQATGGVRGYTF. The CDR3 nucleotides read TGTGCCAGCAGCCAAGCGACAGGGGGCGTCCGCGGCTACACCTTC. V usage is TRBV4-2 and J usage is TRBJ1-2, with 10 bases lining up with TRBD1. V shed 1 base, J shed 8 bases, and the junction held 7 bases outside the gene matches. The CDR3 is 15 residues long. Per the germline V gene, CDR1 is LGHNA and CDR2 is YNFKEQ.